The next 18 T cell receptor beta chains were all read from a single sample in a study of blood T cell repertoires in COVID-19. TCRdb's copy holds only in-frame clones and misses some; the assay was immunoSEQ multiplex PCR. This table holds tens of thousands of clones, more than 70% found once. Sequencing input: peripheral blood. These TCRs come from an elderly man with active or convalescent COVID-19.

The chain links TRBV9 to TRBJ1-2, with D tentatively TRBD1 (5 bases). This CDR3 has 12 residues. V lost 0 bases and J 6 bases, leaving 6 bases between the germline ends. Germline CDR1 reads SGDLS; CDR2 reads YYNGEE. The DNA of the CDR3 is TGTGCCAGCAGCGTAGTGGGGCATGGCTACACCTTC. Residues: CASSVVGHGYTF.

This clone was picked up one time. V usage is TRBV6-2 or TRBV6-3 and J usage is TRBJ2-4; 8 nucleotides line up with TRBD2. Germline values: CDR1 MNHEY, CDR2 SVGEGT. This CDR3 is built from 16 residues. V was clipped by 6 bases and J by 0 bases; unmatched bases: 7. CDR3 in amino acids: CASSPRGASAKNIQYF. The CDR3 DNA follows: TGTGCCAGCAGCCCGCGGGGGGCGTCAGCCAAAAACATTCAGTACTTC.

This clone was detected a few times. The chain recombines TRBV29-1 with TRBJ1-5, with D possibly being TRBD1 (5 bases). The CDR3 extends over 13 amino acids. Trimming stripped 4 bases from V and 2 bases from J, with 9 bases between. CDR1 and CDR2 (germline): SQVTM, ANQGSEA. The CDR3 DNA is TGCAGCGTTGGCGGAGGGGGCAATCAGCCCCAGCATTTT. Residues: CSVGGGGNQPQHF.

The chain couples TRBV25-1 to TRBJ1-2, with 7 nucleotides matching TRBD1. The junction had 6 bases not matched to a gene; V was cut back by 4 bases and J by 7 bases. Per the germline V gene, CDR1 is MGHDK and CDR2 is SYGVNS. The CDR3 totals 13 residues. The CDR3 nucleotides are TGTGCCAGCAGTGTAAAGGGGGCGCGTGGCTACACCTTC. Encoded protein: CASSVKGARGYTF.

This clone was counted only a few times. The CDR3 protein is CASSFGDRGPTNEKLFF. The CDR3, as DNA: TGTGCCAGCAGCTTCGGGGACAGGGGACCCACTAATGAAAAACTGTTTTTT. This sequence joins TRBV11-2 and TRBJ1-4, with 10 bases lining up with TRBD1. V dropped 3 bases and J dropped 2; count of bases not matched to a gene: 6. The germline gives CDR1 SGHAT, CDR2 FQNNGV. The CDR3 consists of 17 residues.

This clone was picked up a small number of times. As DNA, the CDR3 is TGTGCCAGCACCACGGACAGGGGAGAGACCCAGTACTTC. Protein product: CASTTDRGETQYF. The chain uses TRBV5-4 and TRBJ2-5; TRBD1 aligns across 9 bases. The CDR3 runs to 13 residues. The J segment lost 4 bases and the V segment lost 6 bases, leaving 4 bases of the junction unmatched. Germline CDR1 and CDR2: SGHNT and YYREEE (reference sequence).

The V gene is TRBV29-1, the J gene TRBJ1-2, with 7 bases matching TRBD1. Germline assignment: CDR1 SQVTM and CDR2 ANQGSEA. The junction had 10 bases not matched to a gene; V was cut back by 6 bases and J by 0 bases. The CDR3 totals 15 residues. The CDR3 sequence: CSVTSGTATNYGYTF. CDR3 sequence (DNA): TGCAGCGTGACTTCCGGGACAGCAACTAACTATGGCTACACCTTC.

V and J are TRBV3-1 (or the pseudogene TRBV3-2) and TRBJ1-2; 7 nucleotides agree with TRBD1. The junction had 6 bases not matched to a gene; V was cut back by 4 bases and J by 4 bases. CDR1 is LGHDT and CDR2 is YNNKEL in the germline V gene (reference sequence). CDR3 length equals 14 residues. In DNA, the CDR3 is TGTGCCAGCAGCCCAGGGGGATCGGTCTATGGCTACACCTTC. Encoded protein: CASSPGGSVYGYTF.

The rearrangement uses TRBV15 and TRBJ2-1, with TRBD2 identical over 14 bases. V gave up 7 bases and J gave up 8 bases; unmatched junction bases: 7. The CDR3 totals 15 residues. Germline CDR1 reads LNHNV; CDR2 reads YYDKDF (reference sequence). CDR3 region: CATTAGLAGVDEQFF. The CDR3 DNA is TGTGCCACCACCGCGGGACTAGCGGGGGTGGATGAGCAGTTCTTC.

The rearrangement joins TRBV2 to TRBJ2-3; a possible D gene is TRBD1 (6 bases). V dropped 4 bases and J dropped 4 bases, with 9 bases sitting between them. The CDR3 is made up of 13 amino acids. Germline V lookup: CDR1 SNHLY, CDR2 FYNNEI. Here the CDR3 DNA reads TGTGCCAGCAGTGGGGGGCAGGCAGATACGCAGTATTTT. As protein: CASSGGQADTQYF.

This clone was found a few times. The rearrangement links TRBV27 to TRBJ1-5, with 7 positions matching TRBD1. The germline CDR1 and CDR2 sequences are MNHEY and SMNVEV (reference sequence). After removal of 4 bases from V and 2 bases from J, the junction contained 2 bases not matched to a gene. This CDR3 is 14 amino acids long. The chain's CDR3 is CASSYTGGNQPQHF. For the CDR3, the DNA is TGTGCCAGCAGTTACACAGGGGGCAATCAGCCCCAGCATTTT.

V and J are TRBV10-3 and TRBJ2-1; 11 nucleotides match TRBD2. This CDR3 comprises 15 residues. Germline loops: CDR1 ENHRY, CDR2 SYGVKD. J was trimmed by 8 bases and V by 5 bases; bases with no gene match: 8. This CDR3 is CAISLAGGPPDEQFF. DNA for the CDR3: TGTGCCATCAGTTTAGCGGGAGGGCCTCCAGATGAGCAGTTCTTC.

This chain uses TRBV5-6 with TRBJ2-7, with 10 bases identical to TRBD2. This CDR3 has 16 residues. After removal of 0 bases from V and 7 bases from J, the junction contained 10 bases not matched to a gene. Germline V lookup: CDR1 SGHDT, CDR2 YYEEEE. Here the CDR3 DNA reads TGTGCCAGCAGCTTGGTTCCAACTACTAGCGGGATTGAGCAGTACTTC. This encodes CASSLVPTTSGIEQYF.

This chain connects TRBV6-6 to TRBJ2-6; D gene unclear. V was cut by 6 bases and J by 2 bases, with 8 bases left in between. Germline CDR1 reads MNHNY; CDR2 reads SVGAGI (reference sequence). The CDR3 is 14 amino acids. CDR3 residues: CASSRLTGANVLTF. The CDR3 bases are TGTGCCAGCAGCCGGTTGACTGGGGCCAACGTCCTGACTTTC.

The rearrangement links TRBV30 to TRBJ1-2, with TRBD1 matching over 7 bases. This CDR3 has 14 amino acids. Trimming at V came to 4 bases and at J to 3 bases, leaving 8 bases not matched to a gene. In germline, CDR1 is GTSNPN, CDR2 SVGIG (reference sequence). The CDR3 loop reads CAWNPDRTHYGYTF. In DNA, the CDR3 is TGTGCCTGGAACCCGGACAGGACCCACTATGGCTACACCTTC.

CDR3 DNA sequence: TGTGCCAGCAGCTTAGATAGTCGCTCTGGGGCCAACGTCCTGACTTTC. This codes for CASSLDSRSGANVLTF. The chain uses TRBV11-2 and TRBJ2-6; the D is unclear. V was shortened by 0 bases and J by 0 bases, with 6 bases between the two germline ends. This CDR3 spans 16 amino acids. Germline V CDR1 and CDR2: SGHAT, FQNNGV.

The chain carries TRBV5-1 and TRBJ2-3; 11 nucleotides align to TRBD2. Germline trimming cut 0 bases from V and 0 bases from J; bases unmatched to any gene: 3. The CDR3 totals 17 residues. CDR1 and CDR2 from the germline V gene are SGHRS and YFSETQ. This CDR3 is CASSLVTSGTSTDTQYF. The CDR3 DNA reads as TGCGCCAGCAGCTTGGTGACTAGCGGGACCAGCACAGATACGCAGTATTTT.

The chain couples TRBV11-2 to TRBJ1-2; D is possibly TRBD1 (6 bases). V gave up 6 bases and J gave up 8 bases, with 13 bases separating them. CDR1 SGHAT and CDR2 FQNNGV come from the germline V gene. There are 12 residues in the CDR3. CDR3 region: CASSRGGQGYTF. In DNA form, the CDR3 reads TGTGCCAGCAGTCGGGGGGGGCAAGGCTACACCTTC.